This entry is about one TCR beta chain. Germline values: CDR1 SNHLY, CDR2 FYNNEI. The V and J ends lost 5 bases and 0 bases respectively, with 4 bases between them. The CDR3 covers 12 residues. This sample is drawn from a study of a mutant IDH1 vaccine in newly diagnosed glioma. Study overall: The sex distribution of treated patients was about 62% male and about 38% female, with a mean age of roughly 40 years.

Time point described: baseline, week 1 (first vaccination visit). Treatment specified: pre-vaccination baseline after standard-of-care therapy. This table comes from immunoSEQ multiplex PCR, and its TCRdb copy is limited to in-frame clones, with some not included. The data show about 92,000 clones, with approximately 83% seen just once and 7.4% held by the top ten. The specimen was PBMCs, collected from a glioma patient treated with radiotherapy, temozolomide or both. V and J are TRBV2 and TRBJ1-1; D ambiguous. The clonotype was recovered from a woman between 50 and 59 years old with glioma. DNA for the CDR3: TGTGCCAGCAGTAAGCTGAACACTGAAGCTTTCTTT. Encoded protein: CASSKLNTEAFF. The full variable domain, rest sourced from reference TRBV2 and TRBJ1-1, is EPEVTQTPSHQVTQMGQEVILRCVPISNHLYFYWYRQILGQKVEFLVSFYNNEISEKSEIFDDQFSVERPDGSNFTLKIRSTKLEDSAMYFCASSKLNTEAFFGQGTRLTVV.